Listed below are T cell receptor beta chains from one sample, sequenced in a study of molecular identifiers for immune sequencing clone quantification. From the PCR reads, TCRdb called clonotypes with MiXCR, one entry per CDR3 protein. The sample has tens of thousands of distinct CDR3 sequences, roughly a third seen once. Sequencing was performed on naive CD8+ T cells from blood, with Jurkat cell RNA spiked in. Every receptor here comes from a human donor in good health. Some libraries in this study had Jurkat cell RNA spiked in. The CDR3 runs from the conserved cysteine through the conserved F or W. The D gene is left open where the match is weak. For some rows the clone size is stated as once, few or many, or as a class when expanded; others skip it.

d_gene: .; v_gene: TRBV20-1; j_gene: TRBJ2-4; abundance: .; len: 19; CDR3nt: TGCAGTGCTAACCGGGGACTCCTCGAGGCCACCTTAGCCAAAAACATTCAGTACTTC; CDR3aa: CSANRGLLEATLAKNIQYF
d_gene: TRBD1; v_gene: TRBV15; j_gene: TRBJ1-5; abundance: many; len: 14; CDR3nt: TGTGCCACCAGCGGGCGACAGGGACTTCAGCCCCAGCATTTT; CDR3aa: CATSGRQGLQPQHF
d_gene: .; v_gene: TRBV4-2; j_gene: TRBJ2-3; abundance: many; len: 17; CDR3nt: TGTGCCAGCAGCCAAGTAATGGGTAGCGGACACACAGATACGCAGTATTTT; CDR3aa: CASSQVMGSGHTDTQYF
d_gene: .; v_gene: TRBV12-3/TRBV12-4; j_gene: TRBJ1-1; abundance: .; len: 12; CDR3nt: TGTGCCAGCAACCCTATGACGGTAGAAGCTTTCTTT; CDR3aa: CASNPMTVEAFF
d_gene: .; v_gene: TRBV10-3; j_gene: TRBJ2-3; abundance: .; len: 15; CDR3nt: TGTGCCATCAGTGTAGCGAGATCTGGCACAGATACGCAGTATTTT; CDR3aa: CAISVARSGTDTQYF
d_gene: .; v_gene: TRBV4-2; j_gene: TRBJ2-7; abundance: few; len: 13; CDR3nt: TGTGCCAGCAGCGCACTTGCCTCCTACGAGCAGTACTTC; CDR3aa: CASSALASYEQYF
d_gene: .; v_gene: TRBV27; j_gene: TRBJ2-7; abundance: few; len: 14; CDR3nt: TGTGCCAGCAGCACTGGACGGGGGAAGGGTGAGCAGTACTTC; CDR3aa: CASSTGRGKGEQYF
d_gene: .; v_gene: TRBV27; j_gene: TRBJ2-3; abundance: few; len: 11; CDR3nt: TGTGCCAGCAGTTTAAGTAATACGCAGTATTTT; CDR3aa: CASSLSNTQYF
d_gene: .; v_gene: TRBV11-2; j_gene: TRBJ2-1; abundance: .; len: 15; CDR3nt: TGTGCCAGCAGCTCCCCCGGGACACTATACAATGAGCAGTTCTTC; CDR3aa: CASSSPGTLYNEQFF
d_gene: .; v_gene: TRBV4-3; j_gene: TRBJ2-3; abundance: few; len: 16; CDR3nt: TGCGCCAGCAGCCACCTAGGGTGGGGGCGAACAGATACGCAGTATTTT; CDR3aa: CASSHLGWGRTDTQYF
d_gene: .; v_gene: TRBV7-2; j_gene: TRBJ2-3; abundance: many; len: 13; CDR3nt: TGTGCCAGCAGCTTACGTCTAGCAGATACGCAGTATTTT; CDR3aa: CASSLRLADTQYF
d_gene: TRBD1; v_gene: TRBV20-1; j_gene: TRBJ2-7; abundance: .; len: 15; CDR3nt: TGCAGTGCTAGAGATCATGGGACAGGGAATCTGGAGCAGTACTTC; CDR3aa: CSARDHGTGNLEQYF
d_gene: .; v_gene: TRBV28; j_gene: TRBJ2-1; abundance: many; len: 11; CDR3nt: TGTGCCAGCAGTTTATTTGAGGAGCAGTTCTTC; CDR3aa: CASSLFEEQFF
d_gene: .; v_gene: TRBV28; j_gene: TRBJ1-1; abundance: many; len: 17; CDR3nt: TGTGCCAGCAGTTTAGTTCTTGGGGACCTGCGGGACACTGAAGCTTTCTTT; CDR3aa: CASSLVLGDLRDTEAFF
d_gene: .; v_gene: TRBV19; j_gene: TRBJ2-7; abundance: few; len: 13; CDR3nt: TGTGCCAGTAGTACCGGGGTAAAGGGTGAGCAGTACTTC; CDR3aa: CASSTGVKGEQYF
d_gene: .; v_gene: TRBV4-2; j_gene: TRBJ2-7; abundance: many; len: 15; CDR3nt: TGTGCCAGCAGCCAAGATGTTTATTCCGGGGACGAGCAGTACTTC; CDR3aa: CASSQDVYSGDEQYF
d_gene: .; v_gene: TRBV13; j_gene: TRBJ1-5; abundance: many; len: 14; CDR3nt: TGTGCCAGCAGCTTGGGCAGGAGTCATCAGCCCCAGCATTTT; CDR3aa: CASSLGRSHQPQHF
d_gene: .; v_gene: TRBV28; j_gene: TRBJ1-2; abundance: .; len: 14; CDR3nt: TGTGCCAGCAGTTTATTAGGGACTAACTATGGCTACACCTTC; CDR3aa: CASSLLGTNYGYTF
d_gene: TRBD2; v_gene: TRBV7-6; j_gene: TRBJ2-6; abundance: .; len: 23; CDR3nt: TGTGCCAGCAGCTCCGATTATGAGACTAGCGGGAGGGCCAGGGACTCTGGGGCCAGCGTCCTGACTTTC; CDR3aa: CASSSDYETSGRARDSGASVLTF
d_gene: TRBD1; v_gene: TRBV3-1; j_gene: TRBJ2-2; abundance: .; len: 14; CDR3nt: TGTGCCAGCAGCCCGGGACAGGGATTCGGGGAGCTGTTTTTT; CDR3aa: CASSPGQGFGELFF
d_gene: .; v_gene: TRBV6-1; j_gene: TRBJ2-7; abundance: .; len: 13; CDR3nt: TGTGCCAGCAGTGAAAGCCCGAGGTACGAGCAGTACTTC; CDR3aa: CASSESPRYEQYF
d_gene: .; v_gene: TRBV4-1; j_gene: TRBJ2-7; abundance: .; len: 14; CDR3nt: TGCGCCAGCTCACCCTCCGCACGGGGATACGAGCGGTACTTC; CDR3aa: CASSPSARGYERYF
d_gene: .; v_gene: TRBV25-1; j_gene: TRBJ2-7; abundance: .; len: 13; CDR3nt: TGTGCCAGCAGTGTAGGGGTTTCACGCGAGCAGTACTTC; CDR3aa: CASSVGVSREQYF
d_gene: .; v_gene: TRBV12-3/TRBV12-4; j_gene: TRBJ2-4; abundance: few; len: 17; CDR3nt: TGTGCCAGCAGTTTATGGGCCCTCAGGGGGGGCAAAAACATTCAGTACTTC; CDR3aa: CASSLWALRGGKNIQYF
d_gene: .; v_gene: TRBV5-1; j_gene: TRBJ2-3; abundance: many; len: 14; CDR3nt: TGCGCCAGCAGCTTGGTTAGCGGAGGGGATACGCAGTATTTT; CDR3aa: CASSLVSGGDTQYF
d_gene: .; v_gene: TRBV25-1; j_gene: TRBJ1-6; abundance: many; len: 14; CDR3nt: TGTGCCAGCACAGTAGGACCGTATAATTCACCCCTCCACTTT; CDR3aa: CASTVGPYNSPLHF
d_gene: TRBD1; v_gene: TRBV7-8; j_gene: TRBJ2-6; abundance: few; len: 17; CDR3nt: TGTGCCAGCAGAGGGGACAGGGGGCGTATGAGAGCCAACGTCCTGACTTTC; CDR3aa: CASRGDRGRMRANVLTF
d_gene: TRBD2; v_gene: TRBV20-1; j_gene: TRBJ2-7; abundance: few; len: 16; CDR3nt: TGCAGTGCCTCACTAGCGGAGTCCTCCCCTGTCTACGAGCAGTACTTC; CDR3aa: CSASLAESSPVYEQYF
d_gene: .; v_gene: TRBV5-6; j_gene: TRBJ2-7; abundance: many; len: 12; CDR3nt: TGTGCCAGCAGCTTGGGACCTGGCGGACAGTACTTC; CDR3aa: CASSLGPGGQYF
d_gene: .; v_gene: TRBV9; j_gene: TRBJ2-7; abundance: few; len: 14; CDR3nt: TGTGCCAGCAGCGTAGGTAGCAGCTCCTACGAGCAGTACTTC; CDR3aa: CASSVGSSSYEQYF
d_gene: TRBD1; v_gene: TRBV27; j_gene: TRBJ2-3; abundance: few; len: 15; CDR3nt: TGTGCCAGCAGTTTAATCAGGGGGCTCACAGATACGCAGTATTTT; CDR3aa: CASSLIRGLTDTQYF
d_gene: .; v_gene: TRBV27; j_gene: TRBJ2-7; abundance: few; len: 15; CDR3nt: TGTGCCAGCAGTTTATCGACTGGGTCCGCCTACGAGCAGTACTTC; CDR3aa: CASSLSTGSAYEQYF
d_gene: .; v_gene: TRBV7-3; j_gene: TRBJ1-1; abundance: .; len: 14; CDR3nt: TGTGCCAGCAGCCTCGGAACAGGCCTGGCTGAAGCTTTCTTT; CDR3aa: CASSLGTGLAEAFF
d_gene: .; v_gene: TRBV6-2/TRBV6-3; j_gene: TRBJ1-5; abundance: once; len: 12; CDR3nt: TGTGCCAGCAGTTACGCCGGTCAGCCCCAGCATTTT; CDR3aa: CASSYAGQPQHF
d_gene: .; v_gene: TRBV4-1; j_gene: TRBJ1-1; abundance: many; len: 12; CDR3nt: TGCGCCAGCAGCCAACAGAACACTGAAGCTTTCTTT; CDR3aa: CASSQQNTEAFF
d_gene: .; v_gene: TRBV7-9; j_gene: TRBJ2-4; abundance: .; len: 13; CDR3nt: TGTGCCAGCAGCCCAGAATACAGAAACATTCAGTACTTC; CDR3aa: CASSPEYRNIQYF
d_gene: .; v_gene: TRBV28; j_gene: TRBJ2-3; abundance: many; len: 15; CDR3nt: TGTGCCAGCAGCTACTTTGGGGAAGGCACAGATACGCAGTATTTT; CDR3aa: CASSYFGEGTDTQYF
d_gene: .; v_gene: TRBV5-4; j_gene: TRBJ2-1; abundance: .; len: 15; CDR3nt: TGTGCCAGCAACCCCCTAAGGAGGACCAACAATGAGCAGTTCTTC; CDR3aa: CASNPLRRTNNEQFF
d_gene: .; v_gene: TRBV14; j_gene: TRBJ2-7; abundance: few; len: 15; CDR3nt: TGTGCCAGCAGCAGCTCCGGGACCGAGGCCTACGAGCAGTACTTC; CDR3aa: CASSSSGTEAYEQYF
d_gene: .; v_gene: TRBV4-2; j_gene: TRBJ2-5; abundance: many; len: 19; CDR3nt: TGTGCCAGCACCCTGTCGTATCTGATCGTCAGAGCCATTCAAGAGACCCAGTACTTC; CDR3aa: CASTLSYLIVRAIQETQYF
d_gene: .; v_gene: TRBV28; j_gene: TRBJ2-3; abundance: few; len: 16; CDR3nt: TGTGCCAGCAGTTTATTAGGGGGGGCTACCACAGATACGCAGTATTTT; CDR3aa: CASSLLGGATTDTQYF
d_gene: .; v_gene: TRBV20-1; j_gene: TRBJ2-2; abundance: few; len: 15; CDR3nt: TGCAGTGCTCAACAGGAGTGGGATGACACCGGGGAGCTGTTTTTT; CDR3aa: CSAQQEWDDTGELFF
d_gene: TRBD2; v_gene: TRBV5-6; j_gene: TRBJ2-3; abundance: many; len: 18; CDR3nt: TGTGCCAGCAGCGGGTTTGGAGAACCGCCGGGGGGGTCCGATACGCAGTATTTT; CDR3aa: CASSGFGEPPGGSDTQYF
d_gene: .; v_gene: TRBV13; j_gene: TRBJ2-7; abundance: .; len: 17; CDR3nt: TGTGCCAGCAGCTTAGATGGTCGAGGGGCCCGCTCCTACGAGCAGTACTTC; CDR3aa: CASSLDGRGARSYEQYF
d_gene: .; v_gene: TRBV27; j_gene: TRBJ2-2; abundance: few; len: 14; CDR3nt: TGTGCCAGCGGTCGGGGGTTGGACACCGGGGAGCTGTTTTTT; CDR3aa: CASGRGLDTGELFF